This is a list of T cell receptor beta chains from one sample in a study of T cells expressing NK-cell markers. TCRdb re-analyzed the 5' RACE reads; it lists each CDR3 protein once, without DNA. The sample's table shows more than 400,000 distinct CDR3 sequences. Sequencing was performed on blood T cells: a sorted CD56 or NKG2C T cell subset, CD4+ or CD8+ T cells, or bulk PBMC T cells (not recorded which). The receptors come from a woman aged 18-70 years in good health. Both conserved end residues are part of each CDR3.

v_gene: TRBV7-3; j_gene: TRBJ2-7; CDR3aa: CASSLGAGGRYEQYF
v_gene: TRBV7-9; j_gene: TRBJ1-2; CDR3aa: CASSLDTGVYGYTF
v_gene: TRBV7-9; j_gene: TRBJ2-1; CDR3aa: CASSPDYFSYNEQFF
v_gene: TRBV30; j_gene: TRBJ2-5; CDR3aa: CAWSVSGTRETQYF
v_gene: TRBV5-1; j_gene: TRBJ1-2; CDR3aa: CASSKGQGGNGYTF
v_gene: TRBV20-1; j_gene: TRBJ1-5; CDR3aa: CSAREDGNQPQHF
v_gene: TRBV5-1; j_gene: TRBJ2-5; CDR3aa: CASSLAGPETQYF
v_gene: TRBV12-5; j_gene: TRBJ1-5; CDR3aa: CASGYGFSNQPQHF
v_gene: TRBV6-6; j_gene: TRBJ2-5; CDR3aa: CASSWLVETQYF
v_gene: TRBV19; j_gene: TRBJ1-2; CDR3aa: CASNYRWVGGYTF
v_gene: TRBV3-1; j_gene: TRBJ2-5; CDR3aa: CASSQEQAYQETQYF
v_gene: TRBV7-2; j_gene: TRBJ2-1; CDR3aa: CASSLSFSGTSYNEQFF
v_gene: TRBV6-2/TRBV6-3; j_gene: TRBJ2-2; CDR3aa: CASTKERGGGTGELFF
v_gene: TRBV5-4; j_gene: TRBJ2-1; CDR3aa: CASSLGLVGPYNEQFF
v_gene: TRBV12-3/TRBV12-4; j_gene: TRBJ2-5; CDR3aa: CASSLQGTQYF
v_gene: TRBV27; j_gene: TRBJ1-5; CDR3aa: CASSLSMSGSQPQHF
v_gene: TRBV18; j_gene: TRBJ1-5; CDR3aa: CASSLSTGPNQPQHF
v_gene: TRBV27; j_gene: TRBJ2-1; CDR3aa: CASSPPPGLKYNEQFF
v_gene: TRBV29-1; j_gene: TRBJ2-3; CDR3aa: CSVEPPITQYF
v_gene: TRBV20-1; j_gene: TRBJ2-1; CDR3aa: CSAPSASGKYNEQFF
v_gene: TRBV10-3; j_gene: TRBJ1-5; CDR3aa: CAISESQQDQPQHF
v_gene: TRBV4-3; j_gene: TRBJ1-4; CDR3aa: CASSQDRGAGEKLFF
v_gene: TRBV6-5; j_gene: TRBJ1-1; CDR3aa: CASSYEVSHTEAFF
v_gene: TRBV7-2; j_gene: TRBJ2-1; CDR3aa: CASSGPQGRPYNEQFF
v_gene: TRBV4-1; j_gene: TRBJ2-4; CDR3aa: CASSQVLAKNIQYF
v_gene: TRBV7-2; j_gene: TRBJ1-4; CDR3aa: CASSLGRGGEKLFF
v_gene: TRBV6-5; j_gene: TRBJ2-3; CDR3aa: CASSYSRGDTQYF
v_gene: TRBV2; j_gene: TRBJ2-7; CDR3aa: CASRELAGGKGEQYF
v_gene: TRBV11-1; j_gene: TRBJ2-7; CDR3aa: CASSFGGDTLEQYF
v_gene: TRBV29-1; j_gene: TRBJ1-5; CDR3aa: CSVHADQPQHF
v_gene: TRBV11-2; j_gene: TRBJ2-7; CDR3aa: CASSLRGLSRNYPTIYEQYF
v_gene: TRBV19; j_gene: TRBJ2-2; CDR3aa: CASSITGGFTGELFF
v_gene: TRBV20-1; j_gene: TRBJ2-3; CDR3aa: CSARVRGPDTQYF
v_gene: TRBV6-5; j_gene: TRBJ2-5; CDR3aa: CASSYSTGYEETQYF
v_gene: TRBV7-2; j_gene: TRBJ2-1; CDR3aa: CASSSRTGWFEQFF
v_gene: TRBV3-1; j_gene: TRBJ2-1; CDR3aa: CASSQVPSGRNYNEQFF
v_gene: TRBV14; j_gene: TRBJ2-1; CDR3aa: CASSHRDYLPSYNEQFF
v_gene: TRBV9; j_gene: TRBJ1-6; CDR3aa: CASSFLNSPLHF
v_gene: TRBV5-5; j_gene: TRBJ2-1; CDR3aa: CASSFPQGLSSYNEQFF
v_gene: TRBV4-2; j_gene: TRBJ2-5; CDR3aa: CASSQPTSGETQYF
v_gene: TRBV10-3; j_gene: TRBJ2-2; CDR3aa: CAISPGAENTGELFF
v_gene: TRBV7-2; j_gene: TRBJ1-2; CDR3aa: CASSKQGGPYGYTF
v_gene: TRBV20-1; j_gene: TRBJ1-5; CDR3aa: CSAPGQGDHQPQHF